The present entry profiles one T cell receptor beta chain with its context. This specimen comes from a study of Graves' ophthalmopathy and Graves' hyperthyroidism. In donors with ophthalmopathy, activity was moderate-to-severe, with CAS ≥3, NOSPECS ≥4 and duration under 3 months. Symptoms, serum thyroxine and TRAb, thyroid ultrasound, and orbital computed tomography formed the diagnostic basis. PBMCs were isolated from a 10 ml sample of fresh peripheral blood. RNA transcripts provided the template for amplifying TCR beta CDR3 regions. The first round was an RT-PCR with HTBI primers, and the second round was a multiplex PCR. TCRdb called the multiplex PCR reads again in MiXCR, with one record for every CDR3 protein. The sample yields 650,000 to 900,000 distinct CDR3 sequences, around 40% seen once. In germline, CDR1 is SGHTA, CDR2 FQGNSA. Between the trimmed V and J ends, which lost 4 bases and 4 bases, there was a span of 14 bases. There are 15 residues in the CDR3.

The receptor's source is an adult man with Graves' ophthalmopathy. The rearrangement uses TRBV7-2 and TRBJ1-3; no firm D call. The sequenced sample consisted of peripheral blood. The CDR3 DNA follows: TGTGCCAGCAGCTCAAGGTACGCAGGAGGAAACACCATATATTTT. Its translation: CASSSRYAGGNTIYF.